These 17 T cell receptor beta chains were sequenced from one sample in a study of regulatory T cells in long-lasting Graves disease. Construction of the TCR beta libraries employed iRepertoire HTBI primers in conjunction with Arm-PCR of CDR3 regions. TCRdb reprocessed the multiplex PCR reads with MiXCR, giving one entry per CDR3 protein. This sample has around 400,000 distinct CDR3 sequences, with roughly a quarter found just once. Time point in this sample: persistent/refractory GD, antithyroid drugs over 5 years with positive TRAb. RNA extracted from PBMCs served as the sequencing template. This specimen was peripheral blood mononuclear cells (PBMCs), taken when the disease was refractory, from a patient treated with antithyroid drugs. Source of these receptors: a female donor with Graves disease.

This clonotype was detected ten times or more. The chain uses TRBV2 and TRBJ1-5; maybe TRBD1 (6 bases). From germline, CDR1 is SNHLY and CDR2 FYNNEI. CDR3 length equals 12 residues. Trimming shortened V by 6 bases and J by 5 bases, and 8 bases separated the two germline ends. The CDR3 here is CASRKGDQPQHF. CDR3 bases: TGTGCCAGCAGGAAGGGGGATCAGCCCCAGCATTTT.

The table lists this clonotype with a few counts. The chain uses TRBV29-1 and TRBJ1-1; 7 positions agree with TRBD1. Losses at the gene ends were 7 bases for V and 2 bases for J; bases not matched to a gene: 4. CDR1 and CDR2 (germline): SQVTM, ANQGSEA. The CDR3 has 12 amino acids. CDR3 coding DNA: TGCAGCGGGGGACAGATCAACACTGAAGCTTTCTTT. Translated: CSGGQINTEAFF. Looking up the rest from reference TRBV29-1 and TRBJ1-1 gives the full variable domain: SAVISQKPSRDICQRGTSLTIQCQVDSQVTMMFWYRQQPGQSLTLIATANQGSEATYESGFVIDKFPISRPNLTFSTLTVSNMSPEDSSIYLCSGGQINTEAFFGQGTRLTVV.

The chain couples TRBV20-1 to TRBJ2-7; D is perhaps TRBD2 (5 bases). The CDR3 spans 15 residues. Germline-derived CDR1 and CDR2 are DFQATT and SNEGSKA (reference sequence). V lost 0 bases to trimming and J lost 2 bases, with 14 bases between them. The CDR3 sequence: CSARDYSGPAYEQYF. The CDR3 bases are TGCAGTGCTAGAGATTACAGCGGCCCGGCCTACGAGCAGTACTTC.

This clonotype was seen only a few times. The chain has TRBV27 and TRBJ2-7; the D is unclear. CDR1 MNHEY and CDR2 SMNVEV come from the germline V gene (reference sequence). The CDR3 contains 14 residues. V was trimmed by 8 bases and J by 2 bases, leaving 16 bases between them. The CDR3 region has the DNA TGTGCCAGCGCAAATGGGTATCCTCCCTACGAGCAGTACTTC. It encodes CASANGYPPYEQYF.

The rearrangement links TRBV6-5 to TRBJ1-1; no definite D call. Germline V gives CDR1 MNHEY, CDR2 SVGAGI. V was cut by 0 bases and J by 0 bases, with 8 bases left in between. The CDR3 runs 15 residues. The CDR3 bases are TGTGCCAGCAGTTACTCCGCGACATTGAACACTGAAGCTTTCTTT. It is translated as CASSYSATLNTEAFF.

This clonotype was seen many times. V and J are TRBV3-1 and TRBJ1-5; no reliable D call. CDR1 and CDR2 from the germline V gene are LGHDT and YNNKEL (reference sequence). This CDR3 has 15 amino acids. Trimming shortened V by 0 bases and J by 3 bases, and 9 bases separated the two germline ends. CDR3 sequence: CASSQDLQPNQPQHF. CDR3 DNA: TGTGCCAGCAGCCAAGATCTACAGCCCAATCAGCCCCAGCATTTT.

This clonotype showed up many times. This chain joins TRBV29-1 and TRBJ1-2, with 10 bases matching TRBD1. The germline CDR1 and CDR2 sequences are SQVTM and ANQGSEA. The CDR3 spans 11 residues. The V segment lost 8 bases and the J segment 6 bases; nucleotides outside the gene matches: 3. The CDR3 here is CSTGTGDGYTF. CDR3 bases: TGCAGCACAGGGACAGGGGATGGCTACACCTTC.

This clonotype showed up many times. The chain is built from TRBV29-1 and TRBJ2-5, with a weak D call TRBD1 (5 bases). This CDR3 comprises 15 residues. V was cut by 6 bases and J by 5 bases, with 22 bases left in between. Germline V gene lookup returns CDR1 SQVTM and CDR2 ANQGSEA. The CDR3 bases are TGCAGCGTCGATCCTGGGGCTACTTTGGGGGAGACCCAGTACTTC. It encodes CSVDPGATLGETQYF.

The sample holds a few counts of this clonotype. A much larger clone sits a single nucleotide away, making a read error possible. J is TRBJ1-3 and V is TRBV5-8; no reliable D call. The CDR3 covers 16 residues. Germline assignment: CDR1 SGHTS and CDR2 YDEGEE. With 2 bases removed from V and 0 bases from J, the gap between germline ends came to 12 bases. The CDR3 nucleotides read TGTGCCAGCAGCTTAGAGAGAACCAGCTCTGGAAACACCATATATTTT. This translates into CASSLERTSSGNTIYF.

The chain couples TRBV19 to TRBJ2-2; no definite D call. Trimming took 6 bases from V and 7 from J, leaving 6 bases between them. Germline assignment: CDR1 LNHDA and CDR2 SQIVND (reference sequence). CDR3 length: 11 amino acids. This chain's CDR3 is CASSLNGELFF. DNA of the CDR3: TGTGCCAGTAGCCTCAACGGGGAGCTGTTTTTT. Together with reference TRBV19 and TRBJ2-2, the CDR3 gives the full variable domain: DGGITQSPKYLFRKEGQNVTLSCEQNLNHDAMYWYRQDPGQGLRLIYYSQIVNDFQKGDIAEGYSVSREKKESFPLTVTSAQKNPTAFYLCASSLNGELFFGEGSRLTVL.

This clonotype was observed many times. V is TRBV20-1 and J is TRBJ1-5; the D is unclear. CDR3 length: 14 residues. The V gene lost 7 bases and the J gene lost 7 bases, with 20 bases spanning the gap. Germline V gene data show CDR1 as DFQATT and CDR2 as SNEGSKA (reference sequence). The CDR3 protein is CSVGTRVIRQPQHF. The CDR3 DNA reads TGCAGTGTCGGAACGAGGGTAATTCGGCAGCCCCAGCATTTT.

The table lists this clonotype with a few counts. This rearrangement joins TRBV2 to TRBJ2-1; D is ambiguous. Trimming left V 1 base short and J 2 bases short, with 15 bases between. The germline V gene has CDR1 SNHLY and CDR2 FYNNEI. CDR3 length: 17 amino acids. Here the CDR3 reads CASSEDLPGHTYNEQFF. As DNA, the CDR3 is TGTGCCAGCAGTGAAGATCTTCCGGGCCATACCTACAATGAGCAGTTCTTC.

The genes are TRBV19 and TRBJ1-1, with TRBD1 matching over 11 bases. V lost 8 bases, J lost 2 bases, and 4 bases stayed unmatched. The CDR3 is 14 amino acids. Germline values: CDR1 LNHDA, CDR2 SQIVND (reference sequence). CDR3: CASGTGGENTEAFF. CDR3 nucleotide sequence: TGTGCCAGTGGGACAGGGGGAGAAAACACTGAAGCTTTCTTT.

This clonotype appeared many times. The chain couples TRBV2 to TRBJ2-2; either TRBD1 or TRBD2 may fit D (5 bases each). V shed 4 bases and J shed 1 base, with 13 bases lying between them. CDR3 length: 16 amino acids. The V gene's germline CDR1 is SNHLY and CDR2 FYNNEI. This CDR3 is CASSGPRGVNTGELFF. The CDR3 coding sequence is TGTGCCAGCAGTGGGCCTCGAGGGGTGAACACCGGGGAGCTGTTTTTT.

This clonotype was counted many times. The chain is built from TRBV27 and TRBJ1-2; D is ambiguous. Germline V gene sequence: CDR1 MNHEY, CDR2 SMNVEV (reference sequence). V lost 3 bases and J 8 bases, leaving 10 bases between the germline ends. The CDR3 is made up of 12 amino acids. The chain's CDR3 is CASSFDCQGYTF. The CDR3 bases are TGTGCCAGCAGTTTCGACTGTCAGGGCTACACCTTC.

The V call is TRBV10-2, the J call TRBJ2-3; 7 positions match TRBD1. The CDR3 consists of 13 residues. V was pared by 0 bases and J by 11 bases, with 5 bases of the junction left unmatched. Germline assignment: CDR1 WSHSY and CDR2 SAAADI. In nucleotides, the CDR3 is TGCGCCAGCAGTGAGTCTCTAGGGACAGAGCAGTATTTT. This translates into CASSESLGTEQYF.

The chain has TRBV9 and TRBJ2-7; the D gene is possibly TRBD2 (5 bases). Germline-derived CDR1 and CDR2 are SGDLS and YYNGEE. The germline V and J ends were trimmed by 3 bases and 2 bases, with 9 bases remaining between them. This CDR3 has 13 amino acids. CDR3 bases: TGTGCCAGCAGCGACGGGATTACCTACGAGCAGTACTTC. It codes for CASSDGITYEQYF. The whole variable domain, remainder taken from reference TRBV9 and TRBJ2-7, is DSGVTQTPKHLITATGQRVTLRCSPRSGDLSVYWYQQSLDQGLQFLIQYYNGEERAKGNILERFSAQQFPDLHSELNLSSLELGDSALYFCASSDGITYEQYFGPGTRLTVT.